The next 17 T cell receptor beta chains were all read from a single sample in a study of OX40 agonist ivuxolimab in advanced cancers. Assay: immunoSEQ multiplex PCR; the TCRdb copy retains only in-frame clones and omits some. The repertoire holds 47,000 or so clones, with approximately 90% as singletons. The specimen comprised CD4+ or CD8+ T cells sorted from blood, sampled in a trial of the OX40 agonist ivuxolimab. These receptors were taken from an adult with an advanced solid tumor such as melanoma, head and neck, liver or kidney cancer.

This clone was counted a few times. Other nucleotide sequences from this sample produce the same CDR3. The chain carries TRBV7-6 and TRBJ2-3; D tentatively reads TRBD1 or TRBD2 (6 bases each). The germline gives CDR1 SGHVS, CDR2 FNYEAQ. This CDR3 has 14 residues. V lost 2 bases to trimming and J lost 4 bases, with 10 bases between them. CDR3 region: CASSLKGGPDTQYF. The CDR3 DNA is TGTGCCAGCAGCTTAAAGGGGGGCCCAGATACGCAGTATTTT.

This chain uses TRBV7-6 with TRBJ2-1, with D possibly TRBD2 on 7 matching bases. Germline CDR1 SGHVS, CDR2 FNYEAQ. This CDR3 is 16 amino acids long. Trimming removed 3 bases from V and 7 bases from J, with 19 bases in between. The CDR3 reads CASSFSAGALGNEQFF. Written as DNA, the CDR3 is TGTGCCAGCAGCTTTTCGGCGGGGGCCCTCGGGAATGAGCAGTTCTTC.

This clone was seen a handful of times. The chain is built from TRBV6-1 and TRBJ2-6, with TRBD1 matching 8 bases. The CDR3 is 17 residues long. Germline CDR1 reads MNHNS; CDR2 reads SASEGT. J gave up 0 bases and V 4 bases, and 5 bases lay outside the gene matches. CDR3 sequence: CASSVSDRVSGANVLTF. The CDR3 DNA reads TGTGCCAGCAGTGTATCGGACAGGGTCTCTGGGGCCAACGTCCTGACTTTC.

The chain links TRBV10-3 to TRBJ2-1; possibly TRBD1 or TRBD2 for D (5 bases each). CDR3 length: 18 amino acids. Trimming removed 2 bases from V and 7 bases from J, with 24 bases in between. Germline CDR1 ENHRY, CDR2 SYGVKD. CDR3 coding DNA: TGTGCCATCAGTGAGCAAAACTATAGGGGAGCCCAAGGGAATGAGCAGTTCTTC. It encodes CAISEQNYRGAQGNEQFF.

The chain uses TRBV29-1 and TRBJ2-1; D call uncertain. Germline loops: CDR1 SQVTM, CDR2 ANQGSEA. Trimming took off 1 base at V and 6 bases at J, with 10 bases between the two ends. This CDR3 is built from 13 residues. CDR3 nucleotide sequence: TGCAGCGTTGAAGCAACTTTGGTCAATGAGCAGTTCTTC. Amino acids: CSVEATLVNEQFF.

The chain employs TRBV28 and TRBJ2-4, with no clear D. With 4 bases removed from V and 0 bases from J, the gap between germline ends came to 7 bases. The germline CDR1 and CDR2 sequences are MDHEN and SYDVKM. This CDR3 has 14 amino acids. The chain's CDR3 is CASSSALAKNIQYF. In DNA form, the CDR3 reads TGTGCCAGCAGTTCAGCCTTAGCCAAAAACATTCAGTACTTC.

The V gene is TRBV6-5, the J gene TRBJ1-2; D call uncertain. Germline CDR1 is MNHEY and CDR2 is SVGAGI. The CDR3 is 12 residues long. V lost 2 bases and J 5 bases, leaving 6 bases between the germline ends. CDR3 DNA: TGTGCCAGCAGTTACAGGGAGTATGGCTACACCTTC. Its translation: CASSYREYGYTF.

The CDR3 protein is CASRGRQGEWTDTQYF. In DNA form, the CDR3 reads TGTGCCAGTAGGGGGAGACAGGGGGAGTGGACAGATACGCAGTATTTT. This chain links TRBV19 with TRBJ2-3; 9 nucleotides align to TRBD1. Germline-derived CDR1 and CDR2 are LNHDA and SQIVND (reference sequence). The CDR3 has 16 residues. The trim removed 6 bases at V and 3 bases at J, leaving 10 bases unmatched. The variable domain in full, completed from reference TRBV19 and TRBJ2-3, reads DGGITQSPKYLFRKEGQNVTLSCEQNLNHDAMYWYRQDPGQGLRLIYYSQIVNDFQKGDIAEGYSVSREKKESFPLTVTSAQKNPTAFYLCASRGRQGEWTDTQYFGPGTRLTVL.

The chain has TRBV7-9 and TRBJ2-5; no firm D call. The CDR3 spans 15 residues. V was shortened by 3 bases and J by 5 bases, with 16 bases between the two germline ends. The germline CDR1 and CDR2 sequences are SEHNR and FQNEAQ (reference sequence). The CDR3 loop is CASSLLSGPVETQYF. The CDR3 region has the DNA TGTGCCAGCAGCTTGCTCTCCGGGCCGGTCGAGACCCAGTACTTC.

This chain joins TRBV7-9 and TRBJ2-7; 8 bases line up with TRBD2. CDR3 length equals 16 residues. V gave up 4 bases and J gave up 4 bases; unmatched junction bases: 12. The germline V gene has CDR1 SEHNR and CDR2 FQNEAQ (reference sequence). CDR3 loop: CASSSNRGGLSYEQYF. DNA for the CDR3: TGTGCCAGCAGCTCTAACCGGGGGGGCCTTTCGTACGAGCAGTACTTC.

V and J are TRBV15 and TRBJ2-7; 9 bases align to TRBD1. The J segment lost 3 bases and the V segment lost 5 bases, leaving 8 bases of the junction unmatched. This CDR3 is built from 15 residues. Germline V lookup: CDR1 LNHNV, CDR2 YYDKDF (reference sequence). CDR3 sequence (DNA): TGTGCCACCAGCCACGGACGGGGACAGGGCTACGAGCAGTACTTC. This sequence encodes CATSHGRGQGYEQYF.

The chain recombines TRBV30 with TRBJ2-1, with D possibly matching TRBD2 (5 bases). Per germline, CDR1 GTSNPN and CDR2 SVGIG (reference sequence). Deletions cut 4 bases from V and 8 bases from J, with 18 bases between. The CDR3 extends over 14 amino acids. This CDR3 reads CAWNPEGEDDEQFF. The CDR3 DNA reads as TGTGCCTGGAACCCCGAGGGAGAGGATGATGAGCAGTTCTTC.

The chain couples TRBV5-1 to TRBJ2-2, with D perhaps matching TRBD2 (5 bases). V lost 4 bases and J 7 bases, leaving 20 bases between the germline ends. CDR1 SGHRS and CDR2 YFSETQ come from the germline V gene. The CDR3 covers 16 residues. The CDR3 coding sequence is TGCGCCAGCAGCGCGAACCTGGAGGTCAGTTACGGGGAGCTGTTTTTT. Translation gives CASSANLEVSYGELFF.

The chain has TRBV5-4 and TRBJ2-1; 12 positions agree with TRBD1. After removal of 5 bases from V and 6 bases from J, the junction contained 9 bases not matched to a gene. Germline values: CDR1 SGHNT, CDR2 YYREEE (reference sequence). This CDR3 has 16 amino acids. The CDR3 DNA reads as TGTGCCAGCAGTCCCCTTGGGGGACAGGGGGCCAATGAGCAGTTCTTC. Amino acids: CASSPLGGQGANEQFF.

Worth noting for this clone: Mismatch with germline at one junction end may stem from a read error. This chain connects TRBV7-7 to TRBJ1-2, with D possibly TRBD1 on 5 matching bases. The V gene's germline CDR1 is SSHAT and CDR2 FNYEAQ (reference sequence). There are 13 residues in the CDR3. CDR3 nucleotides: TGTGCTAGCAGCTTCCCAGGGTACTCTGGCTACACCTTC. As protein: CASSFPGYSGYTF.

The V gene is TRBV28, the J gene TRBJ2-5; D is possibly TRBD1 (5 bases). This CDR3 contains 15 residues. Trimming took 5 bases from V and 6 from J, leaving 19 bases between them. Germline V gene data show CDR1 as MDHEN and CDR2 as SYDVKM. The CDR3 sequence is CASSPKYLGQKTQYF. CDR3 in DNA: TGTGCCAGCAGTCCGAAGTACTTGGGGCAAAAGACCCAGTACTTC.

The chain couples TRBV6-6 to TRBJ1-3; D not resolved. The V gene's germline CDR1 is MNHNY and CDR2 SVGAGI (reference sequence). The germline V and J ends were trimmed by 5 bases and 0 bases, with 11 bases remaining between them. The CDR3 contains 15 residues. The CDR3 coding sequence is TGTGCCAGCAGTCCGGACGCCTTCTCTGGAAACACCATATATTTT. Its protein is CASSPDAFSGNTIYF.